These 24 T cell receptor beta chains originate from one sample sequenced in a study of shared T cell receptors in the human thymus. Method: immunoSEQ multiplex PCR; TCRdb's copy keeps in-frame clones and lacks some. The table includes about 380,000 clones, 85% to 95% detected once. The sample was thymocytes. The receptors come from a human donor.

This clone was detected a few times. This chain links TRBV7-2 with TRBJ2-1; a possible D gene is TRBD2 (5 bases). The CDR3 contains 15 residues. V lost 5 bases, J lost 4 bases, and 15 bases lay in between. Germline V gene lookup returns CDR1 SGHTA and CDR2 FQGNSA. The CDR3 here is CASSPPRTFYNEQFF. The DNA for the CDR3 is TGTGCCAGCAGCCCCCCCAGGACTTTTTACAATGAGCAGTTCTTC.

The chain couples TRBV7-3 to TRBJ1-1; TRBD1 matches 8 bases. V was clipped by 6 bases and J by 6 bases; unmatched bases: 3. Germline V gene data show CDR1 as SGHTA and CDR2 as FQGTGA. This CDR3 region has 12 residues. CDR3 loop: CASSPGGAEAFF. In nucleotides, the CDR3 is TGTGCCAGCAGTCCAGGGGGCGCTGAAGCTTTCTTT.

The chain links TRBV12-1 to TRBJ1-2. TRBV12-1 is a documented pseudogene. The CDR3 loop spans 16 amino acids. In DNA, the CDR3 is TGTGCCAGCAGCCCCCCTTCGGCAGGACCAAACTATGGCTACACCTTC. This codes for CASSPPSAGPNYGYTF.

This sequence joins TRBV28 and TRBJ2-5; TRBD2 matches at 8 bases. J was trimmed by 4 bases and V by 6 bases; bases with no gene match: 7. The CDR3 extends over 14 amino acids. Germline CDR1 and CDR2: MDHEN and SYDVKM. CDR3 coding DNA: TGTGCCAGCAGCACCGGGACTAGGAGAGAGACCCAGTACTTC. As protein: CASSTGTRRETQYF.

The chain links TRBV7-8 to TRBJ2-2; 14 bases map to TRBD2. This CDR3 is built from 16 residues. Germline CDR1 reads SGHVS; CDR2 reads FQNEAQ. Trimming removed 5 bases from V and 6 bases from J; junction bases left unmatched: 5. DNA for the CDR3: TGTGCCAGCAGCCCTGGGACTAGCGGGAGATCCGGGGAGCTGTTTTTT. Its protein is CASSPGTSGRSGELFF.

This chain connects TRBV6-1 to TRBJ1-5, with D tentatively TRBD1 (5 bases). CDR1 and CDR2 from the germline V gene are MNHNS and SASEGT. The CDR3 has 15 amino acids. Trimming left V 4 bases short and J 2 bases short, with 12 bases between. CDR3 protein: CASSGGLRGNQPQHF. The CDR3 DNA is TGTGCCAGCAGTGGGGGCCTTAGGGGCAATCAGCCCCAGCATTTT.

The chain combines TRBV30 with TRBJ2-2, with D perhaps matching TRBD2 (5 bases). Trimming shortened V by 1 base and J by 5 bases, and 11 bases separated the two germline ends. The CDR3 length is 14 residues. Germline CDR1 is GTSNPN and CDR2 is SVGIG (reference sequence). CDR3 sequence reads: CAWSGGSGTGELFF. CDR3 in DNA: TGTGCCTGGAGTGGAGGGAGTGGGACCGGGGAGCTGTTTTTT. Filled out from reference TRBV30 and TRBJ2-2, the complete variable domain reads SQTIHQWPATLVQPVGSPLSLECTVEGTSNPNLYWYRQAAGRGLQLLFYSVGIGQISSEVPQNLSASRPQDRQFILSSKKLLLSDSGFYLCAWSGGSGTGELFFGEGSRLTVL.

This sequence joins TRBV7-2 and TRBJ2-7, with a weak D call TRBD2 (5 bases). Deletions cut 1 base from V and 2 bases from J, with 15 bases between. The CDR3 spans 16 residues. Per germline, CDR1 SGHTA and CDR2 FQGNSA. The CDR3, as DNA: TGTGCCAGCAGCTTAGAGGTTAGCGTCCTAACCTACGAGCAGTACTTC. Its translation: CASSLEVSVLTYEQYF.

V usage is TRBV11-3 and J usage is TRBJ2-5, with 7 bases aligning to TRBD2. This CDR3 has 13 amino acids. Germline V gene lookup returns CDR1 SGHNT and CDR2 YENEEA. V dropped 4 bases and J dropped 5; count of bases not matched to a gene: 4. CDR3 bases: TGTGCCAGCAGCTCACACGGGGGGGAGACCCAGTACTTC. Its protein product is CASSSHGGETQYF.

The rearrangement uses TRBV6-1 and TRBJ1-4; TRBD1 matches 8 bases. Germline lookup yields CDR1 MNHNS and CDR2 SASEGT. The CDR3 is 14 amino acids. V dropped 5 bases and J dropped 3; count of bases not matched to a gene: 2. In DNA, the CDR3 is TGTGCCAGCAGTAGACAGGGGTCTAATGAAAAACTGTTTTTT. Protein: CASSRQGSNEKLFF.

DNA for the CDR3: TGTGCCAGCACCCCGTCGGGAGGGGGAGAGACCCAGTACTTC. This sequence encodes CASTPSGGGETQYF. The chain employs TRBV7-6 and TRBJ2-5, with TRBD2 matching over 8 bases. The V and J ends lost 7 bases and 4 bases, in that order; junction bases with no gene match: 8. The V gene's germline CDR1 is SGHVS and CDR2 FNYEAQ. This CDR3 has 14 amino acids.

The DNA of the CDR3 is TGTGCCAGCAGCTTAGACCCGGGACAGGGGGCCAATGAGCAGTTCTTC. It yields the protein CASSLDPGQGANEQFF. V and J are TRBV7-2 and TRBJ2-1; the match to TRBD1 covers 12 bases. The germline V gene encodes CDR1 SGHTA and CDR2 FQGNSA. The V gene end was trimmed by 1 base and the J gene end by 6 bases; junction bases not matched to a gene: 4. The CDR3 covers 16 residues.

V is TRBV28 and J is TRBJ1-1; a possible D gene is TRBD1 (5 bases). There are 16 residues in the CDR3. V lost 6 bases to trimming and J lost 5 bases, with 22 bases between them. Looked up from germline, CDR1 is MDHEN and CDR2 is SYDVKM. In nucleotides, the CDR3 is TGTGCCAGCAGCCCTATCATCCGGGACGGGTGGACTGAAGCTTTCTTT. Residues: CASSPIIRDGWTEAFF.

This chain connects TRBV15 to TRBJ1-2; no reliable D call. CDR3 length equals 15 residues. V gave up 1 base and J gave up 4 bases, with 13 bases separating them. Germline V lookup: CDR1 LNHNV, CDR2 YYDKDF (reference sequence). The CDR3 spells CATSRAPPGRYGYTF. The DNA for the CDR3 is TGTGCCACCAGCAGAGCGCCCCCAGGCCGCTATGGCTACACCTTC.

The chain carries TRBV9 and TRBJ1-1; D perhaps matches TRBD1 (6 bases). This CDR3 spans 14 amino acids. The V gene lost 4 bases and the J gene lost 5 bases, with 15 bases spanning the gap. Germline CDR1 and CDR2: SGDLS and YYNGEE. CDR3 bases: TGTGCCAGCAGCCTCGGGGGGCTCGGGACTGAAGCTTTCTTT. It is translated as CASSLGGLGTEAFF.

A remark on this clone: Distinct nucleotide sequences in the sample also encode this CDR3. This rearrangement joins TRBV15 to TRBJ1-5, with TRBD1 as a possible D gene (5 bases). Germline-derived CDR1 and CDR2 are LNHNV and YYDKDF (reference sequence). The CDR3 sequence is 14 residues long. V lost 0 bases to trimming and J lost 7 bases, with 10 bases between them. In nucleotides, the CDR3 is TGTGCCACCAGCAGAGACCCAGGGTCCCAGCCCCAGCATTTT. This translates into CATSRDPGSQPQHF.

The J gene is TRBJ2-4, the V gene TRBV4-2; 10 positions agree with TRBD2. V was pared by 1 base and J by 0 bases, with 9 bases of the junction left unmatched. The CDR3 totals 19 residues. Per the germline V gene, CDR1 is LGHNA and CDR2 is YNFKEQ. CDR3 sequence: CASSQAGLAQAVAKNIQYF. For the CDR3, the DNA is TGTGCCAGCAGCCAAGCGGGACTAGCGCAAGCCGTAGCCAAAAACATTCAGTACTTC.

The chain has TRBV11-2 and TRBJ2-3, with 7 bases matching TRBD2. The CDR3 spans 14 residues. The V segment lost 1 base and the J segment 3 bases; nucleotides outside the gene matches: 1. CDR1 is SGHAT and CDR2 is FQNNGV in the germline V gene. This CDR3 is CASSLVGGTDTQYF. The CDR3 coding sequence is TGTGCCAGCAGCTTAGTGGGAGGGACAGATACGCAGTATTTT.

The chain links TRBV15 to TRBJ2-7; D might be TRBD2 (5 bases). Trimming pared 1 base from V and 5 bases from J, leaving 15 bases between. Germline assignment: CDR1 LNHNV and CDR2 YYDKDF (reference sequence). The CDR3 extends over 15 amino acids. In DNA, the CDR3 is TGTGCCACCAGCAGAGGCCGGGGTAGCTTTGACGAGCAGTACTTC. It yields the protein CATSRGRGSFDEQYF. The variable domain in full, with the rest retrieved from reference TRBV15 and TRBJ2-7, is DAMVIQNPRYQVTQFGKPVTLSCSQTLNHNVMYWYQQKSSQAPKLLFHYYDKDFNNEADTPDNFQSRRPNTSFCFLDIRSPGLGDTAMYLCATSRGRGSFDEQYFGPGTRLTVT.

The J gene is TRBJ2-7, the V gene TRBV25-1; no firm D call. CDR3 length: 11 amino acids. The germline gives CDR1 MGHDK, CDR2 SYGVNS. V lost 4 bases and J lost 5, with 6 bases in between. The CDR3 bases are TGTGCCAGCAGTGGAACGGACGAGCAGTACTTC. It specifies CASSGTDEQYF.

This CDR3 reads CASSPPNPGLAGDNEQFF. CDR3 nucleotides: TGTGCCAGCAGCCCCCCGAACCCGGGACTAGCGGGAGACAATGAGCAGTTCTTC. V and J are TRBV9 and TRBJ2-1; 14 positions agree with TRBD2. The CDR3 is 18 amino acids. The J segment lost 5 bases and the V segment lost 4 bases, leaving 11 bases of the junction unmatched. CDR1 and CDR2 from the germline V gene are SGDLS and YYNGEE. Variable domain in full (rest from reference TRBV9 and TRBJ2-1): DSGVTQTPKHLITATGQRVTLRCSPRSGDLSVYWYQQSLDQGLQFLIQYYNGEERAKGNILERFSAQQFPDLHSELNLSSLELGDSALYFCASSPPNPGLAGDNEQFFGPGTRLTVL.

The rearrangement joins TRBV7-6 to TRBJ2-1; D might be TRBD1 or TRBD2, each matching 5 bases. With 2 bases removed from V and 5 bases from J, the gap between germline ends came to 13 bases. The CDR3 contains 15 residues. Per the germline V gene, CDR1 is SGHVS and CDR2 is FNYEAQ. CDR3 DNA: TGTGCCAGCAGCTTAAATGAGGGACCAAACAATGAGCAGTTCTTC. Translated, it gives CASSLNEGPNNEQFF. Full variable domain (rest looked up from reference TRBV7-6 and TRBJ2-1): GAGVSQSPRYKVTKRGQDVALRCDPISGHVSLYWYRQALGQGPEFLTYFNYEAQQDKSGLPNDRFSAERPEGSISTLTIQRTEQRDSAMYRCASSLNEGPNNEQFFGPGTRLTVL.

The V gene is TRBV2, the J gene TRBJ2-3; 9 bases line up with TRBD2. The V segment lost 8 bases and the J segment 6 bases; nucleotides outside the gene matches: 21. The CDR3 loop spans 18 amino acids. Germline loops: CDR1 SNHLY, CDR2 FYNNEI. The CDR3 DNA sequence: TGTGCCAGCCCCGGGACTAGCAAGTTGTTTTCGATTCGGGATACGCAGTATTTT. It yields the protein CASPGTSKLFSIRDTQYF.

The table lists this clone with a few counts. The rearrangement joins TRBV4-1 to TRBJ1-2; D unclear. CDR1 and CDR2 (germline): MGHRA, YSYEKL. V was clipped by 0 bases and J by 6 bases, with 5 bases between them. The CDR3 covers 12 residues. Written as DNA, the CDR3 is TGCGCCAGCAGCCAAGACGAACATGGCTACACCTTC. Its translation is CASSQDEHGYTF.